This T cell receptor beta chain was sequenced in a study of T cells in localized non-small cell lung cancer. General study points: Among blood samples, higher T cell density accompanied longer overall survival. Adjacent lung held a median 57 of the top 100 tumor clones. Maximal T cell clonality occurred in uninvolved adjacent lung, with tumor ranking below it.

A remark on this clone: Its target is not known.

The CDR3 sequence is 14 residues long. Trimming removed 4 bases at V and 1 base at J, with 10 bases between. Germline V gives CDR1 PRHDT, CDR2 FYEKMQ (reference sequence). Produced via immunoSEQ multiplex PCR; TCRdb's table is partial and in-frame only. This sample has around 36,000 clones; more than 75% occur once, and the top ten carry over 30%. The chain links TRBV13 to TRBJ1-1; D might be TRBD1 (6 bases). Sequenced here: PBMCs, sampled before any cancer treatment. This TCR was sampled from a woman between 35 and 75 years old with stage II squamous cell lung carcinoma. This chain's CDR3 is CASSYDRQNTEAFF. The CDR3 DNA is TGTGCCAGCAGCTATGACAGGCAGAACACTGAAGCTTTCTTT.